This is a list of T cell receptor beta chains from one sample in a study of tumor and adjacent non-tumor tissue in lung cancer. TCRdb called the multiplex PCR reads again in MiXCR, with one record for every CDR3 protein. This sample has roughly 69,000 distinct CDR3 sequences, with 75% to 85% found just once. Sequencing was done on a sample of distant non-tumor lung tissue. Receptor source: a man between 60 and 75 years old with non-small cell lung cancer. CDR3s include the opening cysteine and the closing phenylalanine or tryptophan. D genes are given only for firm matches. Clone size appears in some rows only: once, few, many, or a class for an expanded clone.

>TRBJ2-7|-|-|TRBV29-1
CSVAGLLTNIYEQYF
TGCAGTGTTGCCGGACTACTGACAAACATCTACGAGCAGTACTTC
>TRBJ2-5|once|-|TRBV10-3
CAINESRALAETQYF
TGTGCCATCAATGAGTCGAGGGCACTAGCAGAGACCCAGTATTTC
>TRBJ2-2|-|-|TRBV12-3/TRBV12-4
CASTLGRGRGTGELFF
TGTGCCAGCACTTTAGGAAGAGGCCGAGGCACCGGGGAGCTGTTTTTT
>TRBJ2-3|-|TRBD2|TRBV7-8
CASSLAVAGGADTQYF
TGTGCCAGCAGCTTAGCCGTCGCGGGAGGGGCAGATACGCAGTATTTT
>TRBJ2-2|-|-|TRBV6-5
CTSSPLLQVVITGELFF
TGTACCAGCAGTCCCCTACTCCAGGTGGTAATCACCGGGGAGTTGTTTTTT
>TRBJ2-7|-|TRBD2|TRBV29-1
CSFISGRAIHEQYF
TGCAGCTTCATCAGCGGGAGGGCAATCCACGAGCAGTACTTC
>TRBJ1-6|-|-|TRBV10-3
CVAKGAGPDNSPLHF
TGTGTCGCAAAAGGCGCGGGACCTGACAATTCACCCCTCCACTTT
>TRBJ2-2|once|TRBD2|TRBV30
CAWSVAGSGKLFF
TGTGCCTGGAGTGTAGCGGGATCCGGGAAGCTGTTTTTT
>TRBJ1-5|once|TRBD1|TRBV20-1
CGARARDRLNQPQHF
TGCGGTGCTAGAGCTCGGGACAGACTCAATCAGCCCCAGCATTTT
>TRBJ2-5|-|TRBD1|TRBV11-2
CASSHSVGTGSRRMETQYF
TGTGCCAGCAGTCATAGTGTCGGGACAGGGTCCAGGCGTATGGAGACCCAGTACTTC
>TRBJ1-5|medium-sized|-|TRBV6-1
CASSDKGPYNHSNQPQHF
TGTGCCAGCAGCGACAAAGGACCTTATAATCATAGCAATCAGCCCCAGCATTTT
>TRBJ2-3|-|TRBD1|TRBV28
CASSRQGSDTQYF
TGTGCCAGCAGCAGACAGGGGTCAGATACGCAGTATTTT
>TRBJ2-3|-|TRBD2|TRBV20-1
CSARKGLAGGGVTDTQYF
TGCAGTGCTAGGAAGGGGCTAGCGGGAGGTGGGGTAACAGATACGCAGTATTTT
>TRBJ2-1|once|-|TRBV2
CASRRTRGGFEYFF
TGTGCCAGCAGGAGGACTCGAGGCGGGTTTGAGTACTTCTTC
>TRBJ2-2|many|TRBD2|TRBV20-1
CSADVQRGTGELFF
TGCAGTGCAGATGTCCAGCGGGGCACCGGGGAGCTGTTTTTT
>TRBJ2-1|-|-|TRBV11-2
CASSIDHHVDEQFF
TGTGCCAGCAGCATAGATCATCACGTTGATGAGCAGTTCTTC
>TRBJ2-5|large|TRBD2|TRBV14
CASSRWTSGRQETQYF
TGTGCCAGCAGCCGCTGGACTAGCGGGAGGCAAGAGACCCAGTACTTC
>TRBJ2-5|-|-|TRBV11-1
CASSIHTYQEAQYF
TGTGCCAGCAGCATACACACGTACCAAGAGGCCCAGTACTTC
>TRBJ1-1|-|-|TRBV6-5
CASSHYLVAMNTEAFF
TGTGCCAGCAGTCACTACCTAGTGGCTATGAACACTGAAGCTTTCTTT
>TRBJ2-7|many|-|TRBV4-1
CASSQHNSYEQYF
TGCGCCAGCAGCCAGCACAACTCCTACGAGCAGTACTTC
>TRBJ1-1|once|-|TRBV11-2
CASSRQSYIEAFF
TGTGCCAGCAGTCGACAGAGTTACATTGAAGCTTTCTTT
>TRBJ2-1|-|-|TRBV4-1
CASSQECNYNEQLF
TGCGCCAGTAGCCAAGAATGCAACTACAATGAGCAGTTATTC
>TRBJ2-3|many|TRBD1|TRBV24-1
CATSDFVRGSTDTQYF
TGTGCCACCAGTGATTTCGTCAGGGGGTCCACAGATACGCAGTATTTT
>TRBJ2-5|-|TRBD2|TRBV11-3
CVSSPSGAGETRYF
TGTGTCAGCAGCCCTAGCGGGGCCGGGGAAACCCGGTACTTC
>TRBJ2-3|many|-|TRBV7-8
CASGDQDTQYF
TGTGCCAGCGGGGATCAAGATACGCAGTATTTT
>TRBJ2-5|many|-|TRBV11-2
CASSLESGETQYF
TGTGCCAGCAGCTTAGAGTCTGGTGAGACCCAGTACTTC
>TRBJ2-1|-|-|TRBV12-3/TRBV12-4
CASSLVSGNYNEEFF
TGTGCCAGCAGTTTAGTCTCGGGTAACTACAATGAGGAGTTCTTC
>TRBJ2-5|-|-|TRBV6-5
CAGRDTLTECF
TGTGCCGGCAGAGACACGTTGACCGAGTGCTTC
>TRBJ1-2|-|-|TRBV6-5
CASSCVSAALRGYTF
TGTGCCAGCAGTTGCGTATCGGCCGCGTTGCGAGGCTACACTTTC
>TRBJ1-2|-|-|TRBV7-9
CASSLAYYYGYTF
TGTGCCAGCAGCTTAGCGTACTACTATGGCTACACCTTC
>TRBJ2-1|-|-|TRBV20-1
CSTRGPNHEQFF
TGCAGTACTAGGGGACCCAACCATGAGCAGTTCTTC
>TRBJ2-3|-|TRBD1|TRBV29-1
CRVDPMTGGAVTQYF
TGCAGGGTTGACCCCATGACAGGGGGCGCAGTTACGCAGTATTTT
>TRBJ2-2|-|-|TRBV11-1
CASSYSCCTGELFF
TGTGCCAGCAGCTATTCTTGTTGCACAGGGGAGCTGTTTTTT
>TRBJ2-7|-|-|TRBV28
CASSPRAPGYKQYF
TGTGCCAGCAGTCCCCGTGCACCCGGTTACAAGCAGTACTTT
>TRBJ1-6|-|-|TRBV11-1
CASSPGQPPEPLCF
TGTGCCAGCAGCCCCGGACAGCCCCCGGAACCCCTCTGCTTT
>TRBJ2-1|-|-|TRBV28
CASSLGGTYNEQLF
TGTGCCAGTAGTTTGGGTGGGACGTACAATGAGCAGCTCTTC
>TRBJ1-5|-|TRBD1|TRBV6-1
CASTVWGAGQPQCF
TGTGCCAGCACCGTTTGGGGGGCGGGACAGCCCCAGTGTTTT
>TRBJ2-1|-|-|TRBV28
CAGSPSRAYNELFF
TGTGCCGGCAGTCCTAGCCGTGCCTACAATGAGCTGTTCTTC
>TRBJ1-5|-|-|TRBV6-1
CASSSVHGLNQPQHF
TGTGCCAGCAGCTCAGTGCATGGACTTAATCAGCCCCAGCATTTT
>TRBJ2-6|-|-|TRBV4-1
CASNVRARANVLTF
TGTGCCAGCAACGTGAGGGCCAGGGCCAACGTCCTGACTTTC
>TRBJ2-7|-|-|TRBV6-6
CASSYSSYEQYF
TGTGCCAGCAGTTACAGCTCCTACGAGCAGTACTTC
>TRBJ2-3|-|-|TRBV7-8
CASSLGSSMIDTHYF
TGTGCCAGCAGCTTAGGCTCTAGCATGATAGATACGCACTATTTT